The sequence of this T cell receptor beta chain was determined in a study of blood T cells in healthy people across ages. General study findings and limits: Conclusively comparing naive with antigen-experienced cells was impossible with unsorted PBMCs. Among long-lived donors, naive CD4+ cells were more numerous and diversity higher than in aged donors.

Turning to this clonotype: Its antigen is undetermined.

The CDR3 consists of 16 residues. CDR1 and CDR2 (germline): SQVTM, ANQGSEA. A sample-barcoded 5' primer and a J-beta primer mix were used in a second PCR of roughly 7 to 11 cycles. Each CDR3 protein is one row after TCRdb ran MiXCR on the 5' RACE reads. The sample lists about 730,000 distinct CDR3 sequences, roughly 44% seen once, with 20% in the top ten. J is TRBJ2-4 and V is TRBV29-1; 9 positions match TRBD2. The J call is in doubt because the DNA end fits TRBJ2-7 better. Source material: blood. This clonotype was obtained from a woman aged 55-75 years in good health. CDR3 in amino acids: CSAQARGGREIYEQYF. CDR3 DNA: TGCAGCGCCCAGGCTCGGGGCGGGAGGGAAATCTACGAGCAGTACTTC.